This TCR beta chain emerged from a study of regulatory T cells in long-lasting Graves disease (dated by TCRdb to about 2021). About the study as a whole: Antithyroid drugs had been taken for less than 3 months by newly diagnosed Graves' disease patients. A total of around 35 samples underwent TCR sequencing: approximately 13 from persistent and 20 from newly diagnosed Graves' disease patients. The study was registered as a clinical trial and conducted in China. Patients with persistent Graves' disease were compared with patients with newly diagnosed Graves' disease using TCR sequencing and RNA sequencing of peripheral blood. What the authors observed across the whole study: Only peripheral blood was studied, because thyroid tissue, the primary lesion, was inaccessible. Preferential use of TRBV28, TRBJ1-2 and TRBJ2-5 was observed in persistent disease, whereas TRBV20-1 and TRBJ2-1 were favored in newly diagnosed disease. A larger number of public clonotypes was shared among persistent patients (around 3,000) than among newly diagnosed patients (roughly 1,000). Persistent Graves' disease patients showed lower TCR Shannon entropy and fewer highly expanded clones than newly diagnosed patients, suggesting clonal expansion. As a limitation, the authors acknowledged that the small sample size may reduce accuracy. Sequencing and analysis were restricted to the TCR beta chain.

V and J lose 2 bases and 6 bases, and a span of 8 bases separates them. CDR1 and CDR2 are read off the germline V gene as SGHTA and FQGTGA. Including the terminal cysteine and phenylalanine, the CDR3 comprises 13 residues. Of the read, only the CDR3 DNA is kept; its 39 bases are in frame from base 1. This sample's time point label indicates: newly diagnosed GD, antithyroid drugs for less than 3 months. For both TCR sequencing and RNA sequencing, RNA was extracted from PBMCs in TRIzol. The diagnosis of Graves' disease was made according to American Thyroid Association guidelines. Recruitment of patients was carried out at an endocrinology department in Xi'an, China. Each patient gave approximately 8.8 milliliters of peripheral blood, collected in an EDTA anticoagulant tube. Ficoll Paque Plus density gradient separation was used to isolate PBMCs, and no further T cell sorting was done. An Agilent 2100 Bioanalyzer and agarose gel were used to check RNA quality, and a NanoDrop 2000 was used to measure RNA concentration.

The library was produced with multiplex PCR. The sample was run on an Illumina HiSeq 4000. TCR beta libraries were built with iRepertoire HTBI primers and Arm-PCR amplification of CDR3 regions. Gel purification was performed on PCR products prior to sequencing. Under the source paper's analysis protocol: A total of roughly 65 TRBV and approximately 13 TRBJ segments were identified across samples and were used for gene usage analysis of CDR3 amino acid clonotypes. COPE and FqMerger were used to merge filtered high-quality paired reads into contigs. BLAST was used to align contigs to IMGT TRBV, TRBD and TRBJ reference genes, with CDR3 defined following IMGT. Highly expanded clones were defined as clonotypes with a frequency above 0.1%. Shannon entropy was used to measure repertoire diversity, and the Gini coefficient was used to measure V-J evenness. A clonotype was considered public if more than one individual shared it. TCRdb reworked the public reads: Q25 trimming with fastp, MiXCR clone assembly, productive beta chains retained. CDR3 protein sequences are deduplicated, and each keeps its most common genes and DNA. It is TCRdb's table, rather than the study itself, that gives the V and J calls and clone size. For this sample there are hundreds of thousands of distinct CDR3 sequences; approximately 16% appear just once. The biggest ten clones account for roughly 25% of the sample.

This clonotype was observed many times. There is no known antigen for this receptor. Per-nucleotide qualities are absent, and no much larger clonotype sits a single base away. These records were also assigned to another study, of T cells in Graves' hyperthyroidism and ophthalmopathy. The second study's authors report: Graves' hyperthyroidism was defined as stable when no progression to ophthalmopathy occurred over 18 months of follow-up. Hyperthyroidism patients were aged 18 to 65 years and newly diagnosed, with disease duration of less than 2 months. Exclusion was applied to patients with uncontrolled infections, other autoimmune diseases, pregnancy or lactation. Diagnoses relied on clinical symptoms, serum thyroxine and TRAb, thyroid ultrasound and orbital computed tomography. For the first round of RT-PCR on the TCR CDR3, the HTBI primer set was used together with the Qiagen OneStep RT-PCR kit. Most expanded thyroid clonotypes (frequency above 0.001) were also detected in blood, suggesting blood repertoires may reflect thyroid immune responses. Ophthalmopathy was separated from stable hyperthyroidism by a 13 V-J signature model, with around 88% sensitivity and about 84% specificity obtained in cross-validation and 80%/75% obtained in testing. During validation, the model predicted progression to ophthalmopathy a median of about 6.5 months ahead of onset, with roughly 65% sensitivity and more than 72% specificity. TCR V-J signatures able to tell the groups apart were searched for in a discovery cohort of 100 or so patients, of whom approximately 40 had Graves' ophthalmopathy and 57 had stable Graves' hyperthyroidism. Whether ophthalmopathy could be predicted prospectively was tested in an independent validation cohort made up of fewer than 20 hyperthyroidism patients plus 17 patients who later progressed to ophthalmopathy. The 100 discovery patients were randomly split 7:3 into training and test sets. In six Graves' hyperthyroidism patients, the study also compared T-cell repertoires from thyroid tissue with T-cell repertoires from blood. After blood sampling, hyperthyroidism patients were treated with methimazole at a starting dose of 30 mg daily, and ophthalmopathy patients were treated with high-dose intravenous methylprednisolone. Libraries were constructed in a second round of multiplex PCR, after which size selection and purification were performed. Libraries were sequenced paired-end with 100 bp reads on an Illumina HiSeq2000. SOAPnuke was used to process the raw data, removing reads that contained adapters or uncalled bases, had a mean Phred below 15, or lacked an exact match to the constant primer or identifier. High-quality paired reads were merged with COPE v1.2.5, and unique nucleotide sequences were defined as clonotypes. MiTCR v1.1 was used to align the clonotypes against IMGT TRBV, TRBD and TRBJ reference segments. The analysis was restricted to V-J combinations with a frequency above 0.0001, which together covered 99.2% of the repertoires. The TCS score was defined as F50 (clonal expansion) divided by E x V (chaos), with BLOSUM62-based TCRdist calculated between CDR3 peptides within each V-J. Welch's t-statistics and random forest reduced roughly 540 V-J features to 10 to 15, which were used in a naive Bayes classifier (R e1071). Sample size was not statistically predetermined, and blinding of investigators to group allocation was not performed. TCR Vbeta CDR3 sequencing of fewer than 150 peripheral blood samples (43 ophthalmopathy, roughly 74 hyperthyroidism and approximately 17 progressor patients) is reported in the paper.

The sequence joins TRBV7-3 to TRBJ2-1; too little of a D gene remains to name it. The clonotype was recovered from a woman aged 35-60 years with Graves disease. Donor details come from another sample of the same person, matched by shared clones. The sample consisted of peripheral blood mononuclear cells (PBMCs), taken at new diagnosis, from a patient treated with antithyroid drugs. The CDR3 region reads CASSLGPGNEQFF. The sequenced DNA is TGTGCCAGCAGCTTAGGACCCGGCAATGAGCAGTTCTTC.